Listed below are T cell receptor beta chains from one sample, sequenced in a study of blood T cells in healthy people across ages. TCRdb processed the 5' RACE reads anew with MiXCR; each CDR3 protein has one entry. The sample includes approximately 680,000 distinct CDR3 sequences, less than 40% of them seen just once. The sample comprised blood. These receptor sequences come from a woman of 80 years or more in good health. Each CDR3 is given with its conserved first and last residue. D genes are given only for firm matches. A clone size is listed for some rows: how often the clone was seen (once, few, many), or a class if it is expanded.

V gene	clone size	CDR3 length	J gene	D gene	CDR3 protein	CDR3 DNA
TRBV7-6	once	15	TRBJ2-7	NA	CASSLDDGHSYEQYF	TGTGCCAGCAGCTTAGATGACGGACACTCCTACGAGCAGTACTTC
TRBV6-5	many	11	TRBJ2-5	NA	CASRELETQYF	TGTGCCAGCAGGGAATTGGAGACCCAGTACTTC
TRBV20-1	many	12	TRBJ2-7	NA	CSAVAFPYEQYF	TGCAGTGCTGTAGCCTTCCCCTACGAGCAGTACTTC
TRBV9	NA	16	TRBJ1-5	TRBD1	CASSKELRGHDQPQHF	TGTGCCAGCAGTAAGGAACTCAGGGGGCACGATCAGCCCCAGCATTTT
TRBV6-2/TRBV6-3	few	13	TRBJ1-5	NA	CASSYLGYQPQHF	TGTGCCAGCAGTTACTTGGGGTATCAGCCCCAGCATTTT
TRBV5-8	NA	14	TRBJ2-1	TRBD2	CASSLGRERNEQFF	TGTGCCAGCAGCTTGGGGCGGGAGCGCAATGAGCAGTTCTTC
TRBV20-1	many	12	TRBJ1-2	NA	CSALDMGYGYTF	TGCAGTGCTCTAGACATGGGCTATGGCTACACCTTC
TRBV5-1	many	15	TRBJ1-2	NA	CASSPPQAGESGYTF	TGCGCCAGCAGCCCCCCTCAGGCGGGCGAGAGCGGCTACACCTTC
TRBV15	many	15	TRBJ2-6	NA	CATSRDGTGANVLTF	TGTGCCACCAGCAGAGACGGTACTGGGGCCAACGTCCTGACTTTC
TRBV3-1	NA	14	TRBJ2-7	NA	CASSQDENTYEQYF	TGTGCCAGCAGCCAAGATGAGAACACCTACGAGCAGTACTTC
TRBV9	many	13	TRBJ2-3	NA	CASSVPRGDTQYF	TGTGCCAGCAGCGTCCCCCGGGGAGATACGCAGTATTTT
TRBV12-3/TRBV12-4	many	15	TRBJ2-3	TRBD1	CASSSTGRRTDTQYF	TGTGCCAGCAGTTCGACAGGGCGGAGGACAGATACGCAGTATTTT
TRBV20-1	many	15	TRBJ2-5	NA	CSARHHTGIVETQYF	TGCAGTGCTAGACACCATACAGGGATTGTGGAGACCCAGTACTTC
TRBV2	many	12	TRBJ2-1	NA	CASSEGRGQKFF	TGTGCCAGCAGTGAAGGGAGGGGGCAAAAGTTCTTC
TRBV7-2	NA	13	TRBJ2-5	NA	CASSLEQEETQYF	TGTGCCAGCAGCTTGGAACAGGAAGAGACCCAGTACTTC
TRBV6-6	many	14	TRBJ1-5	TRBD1	CASSYTRGLQPQHF	TGTGCCAGCAGTTATACCAGGGGGTTACAGCCCCAGCATTTT
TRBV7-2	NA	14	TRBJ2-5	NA	CASEKGDIQETQYF	TGTGCCAGCGAGAAGGGGGACATTCAAGAGACCCAGTACTTC